This TCR beta chain appears in the sequencing data of a study of shared T cell receptors in the human thymus. Per the germline V gene, CDR1 is SEHNR and CDR2 is FQNEAQ (reference sequence). V shed 3 bases and J 2 bases; nucleotides not matched to a gene: 9. This CDR3 is built from 18 residues. The method was immunoSEQ multiplex PCR; TCRdb's version includes in-frame clones alone and lacks a portion of them. Seen here are about 660,000 clones, around nine tenths observed once, and the top ten hold about 0.01%. The same data also contributed to another study, on human thymus T cells. This second study notes: Finnish infants who were healthy and having corrective surgery for congenital heart defects made up the donors. Thymic samples were excised during corrective heart operations. Among thymic and blood repertoires, usage of V and J genes appeared biased. A high degree of thymic repertoire overlap among unrelated individuals was reported in related research.

The chain couples TRBV7-9 to TRBJ2-3; 12 bases map to TRBD2. The source of this sequence is a boy younger than two with a congenital heart defect. The sample taken for sequencing was thymocytes. The CDR3: CASSFNAASGRDTDTQYF. The CDR3 DNA sequence: TGTGCCAGCAGCTTTAACGCGGCTAGCGGGAGGGACACAGATACGCAGTATTTT.